Here is one T cell receptor (beta chain) with its context. The antigen is not known. Tumor samples were taken before definitive surgery or chemotherapy. Here immunoSEQ multiplex PCR was the method, and the copy in TCRdb shows in-frame clones only, minus some. The table lists roughly 8,700 clones, less than 80% of them singletons. The data belong to a study of high-grade serous ovarian cancer treatment subgroups. Study-level points and caveats: These tumor repertoires lack spatial information from bulk sequencing.

The CDR3 is made up of 16 amino acids. V dropped 2 bases and J dropped 4 bases, with 17 bases sitting between them. The germline V gene has CDR1 SGHAT and CDR2 FQNNGV. The chain uses TRBV11-2 and TRBJ2-5; D not certain. Sequenced sample: tumor tissue. This sequence was found in a human donor with high-grade serous ovarian cancer. For the CDR3, the DNA is TGTGCCAGCAGCTTAACGGCCCGTCTCAATGCAGAGACCCAGTACTTC. Its translation is CASSLTARLNAETQYF.